Listed below are T cell receptor beta chains from one sample, sequenced in a study of blood T cell repertoires in COVID-19. The assay was immunoSEQ multiplex PCR, and TCRdb's table has in-frame clones only and misses some. In the table there are more than 200,000 clones, less than 90% of which are singletons. The specimen sequenced was peripheral blood. The source of these receptors is a man aged 70 or older with acute or convalescent COVID-19. Both conserved end residues are part of each CDR3. Fields, in order: J gene, D gene, V gene, clone size, CDR3 protein, CDR3 DNA. A D gene is named only where the DNA matches it firmly. Size values are once, few and many counts, or a class for expanded clones, and some rows have none.

TRBJ1-5 | TRBD1 | TRBV18 | . | CASSSWDRGVSQPQHF | TGTGCCAGCTCATCATGGGACAGGGGTGTGAGTCAGCCCCAGCATTTT
TRBJ1-3 | . | TRBV5-1 | . | CASSLSGLDGNTIYF | TGCGCCAGCAGCTTGAGCGGACTGGATGGAAACACCATATATTTT
TRBJ1-5 | . | TRBV6-5 | medium-sized | CASKVGFGNQPQHF | TGTGCCAGCAAGGTCGGGTTCGGCAATCAGCCCCAGCATTTT
TRBJ1-1 | TRBD1 | TRBV6-5 | . | CASSYTTGPEAFF | TGTGCCAGCAGTTACACGACAGGGCCCGAAGCTTTCTTT
TRBJ2-7 | TRBD2 | TRBV15 | . | CATSREQTSGSLYEQYF | TGTGCCACCAGCAGGGAGCAGACTAGCGGGAGTCTCTACGAGCAGTACTTC
TRBJ2-5 | TRBD2 | TRBV28 | . | CASSLPGLAEETQYF | TGTGCCAGCAGTTTGCCGGGACTAGCGGAAGAGACCCAGTACTTC
TRBJ2-3 | TRBD1 | TRBV11-2 | few | CASSHSFRGQDTQYF | TGTGCCAGCAGCCACAGTTTCAGGGGGCAAGATACGCAGTATTTT
TRBJ2-7 | TRBD1 | TRBV10-3 | . | CAISEGQGNPYEQYF | TGTGCCATCAGTGAGGGACAGGGGAATCCCTACGAGCAGTACTTC
TRBJ2-5 | TRBD2 | TRBV24-1 | . | CATRSGGEETQYF | TGTGCCACCCGCTCGGGGGGAGAGGAGACCCAGTACTTC
TRBJ1-5 | . | TRBV15 | . | CATSSGVNSNQPQHF | TGTGCCACCAGCAGCGGGGTGAATAGCAATCAGCCCCAGCATTTT
TRBJ1-1 | . | TRBV3-1/TRBV3-2 | once | CASSPRDKGENTEAFF | TGTGCCAGCAGCCCTCGGGACAAGGGGGAGAACACTGAAGCTTTCTTT
TRBJ2-5 | TRBD1 | TRBV11-3 | . | CASSSGQGVETQYF | TGTGCCAGCAGCTCAGGTCAGGGGGTAGAGACCCAGTACTTC
TRBJ2-7 | TRBD1 | TRBV2 | . | CASSLSPGQTTYEQYF | TGTGCCAGCTCATTATCACCGGGACAGACTACCTACGAGCAGTACTTC
TRBJ2-7 | TRBD2 | TRBV11-2 | . | CASSLGGLAGAYLEQYF | TGTGCCAGCAGCTTAGGGGGGCTAGCGGGAGCTTATCTCGAGCAGTACTTC
TRBJ2-4 | TRBD2 | TRBV7-2 | . | CASSLGLRGGAKNIQYF | TGTGCCAGCAGCTTAGGATTGAGGGGAGGGGCCAAAAACATTCAGTACTTC
TRBJ2-3 | TRBD2 | TRBV4-1 | . | CACGLAGTDTQYF | TGCGCCTGCGGACTAGCGGGCACAGATACGCAGTATTTT
TRBJ2-1 | . | TRBV9 | . | CASSPQSTRTNEQFF | TGTGCCAGCAGCCCTCAATCGACTAGAACGAATGAGCAGTTCTTC
TRBJ2-1 | . | TRBV4-1 | few | CASSQDPYSVVSYNEQFF | TGCGCCAGCAGCCAAGATCCATATTCGGTCGTCTCCTACAATGAGCAGTTCTTC